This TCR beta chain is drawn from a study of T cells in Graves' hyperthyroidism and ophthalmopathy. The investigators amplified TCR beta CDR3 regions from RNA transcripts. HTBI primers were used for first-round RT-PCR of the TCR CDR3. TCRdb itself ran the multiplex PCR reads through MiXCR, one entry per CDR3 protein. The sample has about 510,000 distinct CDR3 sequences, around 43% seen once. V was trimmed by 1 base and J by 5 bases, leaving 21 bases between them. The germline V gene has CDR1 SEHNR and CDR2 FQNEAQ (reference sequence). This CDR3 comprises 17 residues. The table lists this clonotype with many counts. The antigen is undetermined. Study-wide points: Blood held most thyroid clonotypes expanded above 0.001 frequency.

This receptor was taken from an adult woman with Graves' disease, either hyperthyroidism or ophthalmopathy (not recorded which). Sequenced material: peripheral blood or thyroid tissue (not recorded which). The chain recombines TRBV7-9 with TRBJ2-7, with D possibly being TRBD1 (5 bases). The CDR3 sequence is CASSLEGLTGRGHEQYF. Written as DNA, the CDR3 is TGTGCCAGCAGCTTAGAAGGCCTTACCGGAAGGGGCCACGAGCAGTACTTC.